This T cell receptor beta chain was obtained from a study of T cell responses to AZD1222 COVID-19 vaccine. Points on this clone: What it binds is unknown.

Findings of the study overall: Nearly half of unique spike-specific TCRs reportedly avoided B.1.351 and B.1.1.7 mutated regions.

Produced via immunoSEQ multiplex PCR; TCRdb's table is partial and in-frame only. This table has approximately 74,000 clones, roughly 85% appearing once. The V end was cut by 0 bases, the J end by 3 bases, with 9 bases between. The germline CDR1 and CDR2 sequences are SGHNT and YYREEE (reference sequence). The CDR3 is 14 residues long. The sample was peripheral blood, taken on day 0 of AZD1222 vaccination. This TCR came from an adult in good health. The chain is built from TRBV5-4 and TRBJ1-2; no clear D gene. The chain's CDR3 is CASSLEGQDYGYTF. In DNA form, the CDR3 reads TGTGCCAGCAGCTTGGAAGGTCAGGACTATGGCTACACCTTC.